The 22 T cell receptor beta chains presented below share a single source sample, sequenced in a study of low-dose radiotherapy and immunotherapy resistance in tumors. Using a constant-region primer together with a V-primer adapter, TCRs were subjected to roughly 20 PCR cycles of amplification. One entry per CDR3 protein results from TCRdb running MiXCR on the reads. The sample records about 52,000 distinct CDR3 sequences, around 34% being singletons. Documented time point: after trial treatment. This sample's treatment: LDRT plus nivolumab, ipilimumab, low-dose cyclophosphamide and aspirin (RACIN trial). The input for sequencing was PBMCs, taken after low-dose radiotherapy plus immunotherapy. The origin of the receptors is a male donor with rectosigmoid adenocarcinoma.

This chain connects TRBV19 to TRBJ2-7; D tentatively reads TRBD1 or TRBD2 (5 bases each). The CDR3 length is 15 residues. The germline gives CDR1 LNHDA, CDR2 SQIVND (reference sequence). V shed 5 bases and J shed 4 bases, with 18 bases lying between them. The CDR3 region has the DNA TGTGCCAGTAGTTCCGGGACCACGGGAAGTTACGAGCAGTACTTC. It encodes CASSSGTTGSYEQYF.

This clonotype was seen many times. The chain carries TRBV4-3 and TRBJ2-5; TRBD1 aligns across 8 bases. Per germline, CDR1 LGHNA and CDR2 YSLEER. V lost 1 base, J lost 2 bases, and 0 bases stayed unmatched. This CDR3 spans 14 amino acids. The CDR3 DNA is TGCGCCAGCAGCCAAGGGACAGGGCAAGAGACCCAGTACTTC. Protein sequence: CASSQGTGQETQYF.

V gene TRBV30 combines with J gene TRBJ2-5; D gene ambiguous. The germline V gene has CDR1 GTSNPN and CDR2 SVGIG (reference sequence). The CDR3 consists of 13 residues. V was cut by 2 bases and J by 5 bases, with 12 bases left in between. The CDR3 nucleotides are TGTGCCTGGAGTTTAAATTATCTGGAGACCCAGTACTTC. This sequence encodes CAWSLNYLETQYF.

In this sample, this clonotype turned up many times. The V call is TRBV20-1, the J call TRBJ2-4, with D perhaps assigned TRBD1 or TRBD2 (6 bases each). Germline CDR1 is DFQATT and CDR2 is SNEGSKA (reference sequence). V gave up 5 bases and J gave up 3 bases, with 20 bases separating them. The CDR3 covers 16 residues. CDR3 in amino acids: CSAPSVWGALKNIQYF. CDR3 DNA: TGCAGTGCTCCCTCGGTCTGGGGGGCACTCAAAAACATTCAGTACTTC.

This clonotype was recorded many times. V gene TRBV28 combines with J gene TRBJ2-7; tentative D call: TRBD1 (6 bases). Trimming removed 5 bases from V and 2 bases from J, with 22 bases in between. The CDR3 spans 17 residues. Germline V gene sequence: CDR1 MDHEN, CDR2 SYDVKM. CDR3 sequence: CASSLLATGTLTYEQYF. DNA of the CDR3: TGTGCCAGCAGTCTCCTCGCTACCGGGACATTGACCTACGAGCAGTACTTC.

This clonotype was counted once. V and J are TRBV4-1 and TRBJ2-5; D gene unclear. Trimming pared 0 bases from V and 7 bases from J, leaving 9 bases between. Germline CDR1 and CDR2: MGHRA and YSYEKL. This CDR3 region has 13 residues. The CDR3 nucleotides are TGCGCCAGCAGCCAAGATAATCGGCGGACCCAGTACTTC. This codes for CASSQDNRRTQYF.

There are many counts of this clonotype. V and J are TRBV2 and TRBJ2-7; D remains ambiguous. This CDR3 contains 14 residues. From germline, CDR1 is SNHLY and CDR2 FYNNEI. The V end was cut by 1 base, the J end by 3 bases, with 10 bases between. The CDR3 nucleotides are TGTGCCAGCAGTGAAGTGACCAAGGGCTACGAGCAGTACTTC. Translated: CASSEVTKGYEQYF.

The sample holds many counts of this clonotype. This chain links TRBV7-9 with TRBJ2-7; 11 bases fit TRBD1. Germline CDR1 reads SEHNR; CDR2 reads FQNEAQ (reference sequence). The CDR3 loop spans 15 amino acids. V trimming: 5 bases; J trimming: 8 bases; junction bases outside the gene matches: 11. The CDR3 nucleotides read TGTGCCAGCAGCACCGGATTTGGGGACAGGGGGAAGCAGTACTTC. Translating it yields CASSTGFGDRGKQYF.

The V and J genes are TRBV20-1 and TRBJ2-3; possible D gene TRBD2, 6 bases. From germline, CDR1 is DFQATT and CDR2 SNEGSKA (reference sequence). The V and J ends lost 3 bases and 4 bases respectively, with 17 bases between them. The CDR3 loop spans 15 amino acids. The CDR3 here is CSASPLGGGADTQYF. The DNA for the CDR3 is TGCAGTGCTAGCCCCCTAGGCGGAGGGGCAGATACGCAGTATTTT.

This clonotype was observed many times. This rearrangement joins TRBV27 to TRBJ1-2; 7 positions match TRBD1. With 5 bases clipped from V and 1 base from J, the junction kept 13 bases outside the gene matches. The CDR3 is 17 residues long. Per the germline V gene, CDR1 is MNHEY and CDR2 is SMNVEV (reference sequence). For the CDR3, the DNA is TGTGCCAGCAGTAAGACAGGGCCCCTCGTTTTTAACTATGGCTACACCTTC. This gives the protein CASSKTGPLVFNYGYTF.

This clonotype was detected ten times or more. V and J are TRBV18 and TRBJ2-7, with TRBD2 as a possible D gene (5 bases). Germline V lookup: CDR1 KGHSH, CDR2 LQKENI. The V end was cut by 2 bases, the J end by 0 bases, with 11 bases between. This CDR3 region has 15 residues. Here the CDR3 DNA reads TGTGCCAGCTCACCAATCGATACTAGCTCCTACGAGCAGTACTTC. This sequence encodes CASSPIDTSSYEQYF.

This clonotype was found many times. This chain connects TRBV4-3 to TRBJ2-7; tentatively, D is TRBD2 (5 bases). V gave up 4 bases and J gave up 2 bases, with 12 bases separating them. The CDR3 consists of 14 residues. Germline assignment: CDR1 LGHNA and CDR2 YSLEER. The CDR3 loop reads CASSLGALTYEQYF. CDR3 nucleotides: TGCGCCAGCAGCCTGGGAGCCTTAACCTACGAGCAGTACTTC.

There are a few counts of this clonotype. The chain joins TRBV7-2 to TRBJ2-1; 15 bases align to TRBD2. V shed 5 bases and J 12 bases; nucleotides not matched to a gene: 11. Germline V lookup: CDR1 SGHTA, CDR2 FQGNSA. This CDR3 is 16 amino acids long. DNA for the CDR3: TGTGCCAGCAGCGGCGGGACTAGCGGGAGGTCCGCCGGGCAGTTCTTC. Its translation is CASSGGTSGRSAGQFF.

This clonotype was recorded at least ten times. The genes are TRBV2 and TRBJ2-3; D remains ambiguous. The CDR3 covers 14 residues. The V end lost 3 bases, the J end lost 0 bases, and 7 bases lay between the germline ends. CDR1 and CDR2 from the germline V gene are SNHLY and FYNNEI. CDR3 sequence: CASSDVGSTDTQYF. CDR3 nucleotides: TGTGCCAGCAGTGATGTGGGTAGCACAGATACGCAGTATTTT.

The DNA of the CDR3 is TGCGCCAGCAGTTCTCCGGGACAGTGGGATGAAAAACTGTTTTTT. It translates to CASSSPGQWDEKLFF. The chain is built from TRBV10-1 and TRBJ1-4; 7 bases align to TRBD1. J was trimmed by 6 bases and V by 5 bases; bases with no gene match: 9. There are 15 residues in the CDR3. CDR1 is WNHNN, CDR2 SYGVQD, per germline (reference sequence).

V usage is TRBV19 and J usage is TRBJ2-1; 7 positions agree with TRBD1. This CDR3 has 13 amino acids. Germline CDR1 reads LNHDA; CDR2 reads SQIVND (reference sequence). V was clipped by 4 bases and J by 15 bases; unmatched bases: 12. CDR3 amino acids: CASSTTRDSGPFF. The CDR3 nucleotides read TGTGCCAGTAGTACCACACGGGACAGTGGGCCGTTCTTC.

This clonotype was counted many times. The V and J genes are TRBV9 and TRBJ2-7; D may be TRBD1 (6 bases). Deletions cut 3 bases from V and 6 bases from J, with 13 bases between. The CDR3 length is 13 residues. Germline CDR1 SGDLS, CDR2 YYNGEE. The CDR3, as DNA: TGTGCCAGCAGCGCAAAAACAGGGTCCGAGCAGTACTTC. Protein product: CASSAKTGSEQYF.

This clonotype occurred many times. This chain joins TRBV19 and TRBJ1-4; no clear D gene. Germline-derived CDR1 and CDR2 are LNHDA and SQIVND (reference sequence). The CDR3 is 14 residues long. V was shortened by 3 bases and J by 0 bases, with 5 bases between the two germline ends. CDR3 sequence (DNA): TGTGCCAGTAGTATCAGTGCAACTAATGAAAAACTGTTTTTT. Translated: CASSISATNEKLFF.

The chain couples TRBV6-2 or TRBV6-3 to TRBJ2-7, with D tentatively TRBD2 (7 bases). This CDR3 is 14 amino acids long. Germline lookup yields CDR1 MNHEY and CDR2 SVGEGT. The V and J ends lost 9 bases and 4 bases respectively, with 19 bases between them. CDR3 DNA: TGTGCCAGGAGTAGGGGGGGAGGGGCGTACGAGCAGTACTTC. Its translation: CARSRGGGAYEQYF.

This clonotype came up many times. The gene calls are TRBV20-1 and TRBJ1-5; D is undetermined. The CDR3 length is 15 residues. Trimming removed 1 base from V and 6 bases from J, with 16 bases in between. Germline V gene sequence: CDR1 DFQATT, CDR2 SNEGSKA (reference sequence). The CDR3 is CSARALGSARQPQHF. The CDR3 nucleotides are TGCAGTGCTAGAGCTTTAGGGTCGGCCCGTCAGCCCCAGCATTTT.

The V and J genes are TRBV9 and TRBJ2-5; TRBD2 aligns across 7 bases. This CDR3 is built from 17 residues. Per germline, CDR1 SGDLS and CDR2 YYNGEE. J lost 1 base, V lost 0 bases, and 9 bases had no gene match. CDR3 in amino acids: CASSVDPPSGLQETQYF. CDR3 DNA: TGTGCCAGCAGCGTAGATCCCCCTAGCGGCCTCCAAGAGACCCAGTACTTC.

The chain is built from TRBV7-9 and TRBJ1-2; D possibly corresponds to TRBD1 (5 bases). Deletions cut 0 bases from V and 3 bases from J, with 11 bases between. The CDR3 is 15 residues long. Germline CDR1 SEHNR, CDR2 FQNEAQ (reference sequence). DNA of the CDR3: TGTGCCAGCAGCTTAGCCCAGGGTGGGTACTATGGCTACACCTTC. Translated, it gives CASSLAQGGYYGYTF.